This T cell receptor beta chain is from a study of T-cell memory formation after mild COVID-19. On the study more broadly: The study found TCR clusters largely donor specific.

In regard to this clonotype: Its target is unknown.

Whole-study findings and limits: Within pre-infection memory, some responding clones were found, suggesting cross-reactive memory joined. Of the contracting clones, CD4+ ones lay mainly in CM and EM, and CD8+ ones in EMRA.

Barcoded TCR alpha and TCR beta cDNA libraries with UMIs came from 5'RACE using constant-segment primers. Each CDR3 protein is one row after TCRdb ran MiXCR on the 5' RACE reads. The sample records 450,000 or so distinct CDR3 sequences, around 19% being singletons. Material for sequencing was PBMCs or a T cell subset sorted from them (not recorded which). This sequence originates from an adult woman who had mild COVID-19 (a few samples of this study predate the infection). Cell type and time point are not known.

The CDR3 nucleotides read TGCAGCGTCCACACCTGGACAGGGGGTGATGGCTACACCTTC. Encoded protein: CSVHTWTGGDGYTF. This chain uses TRBV29-1 with TRBJ1-2, with 10 bases matching TRBD1. CDR3 length equals 14 residues. The V and J ends lost 6 bases and 6 bases, in that order; junction bases with no gene match: 10. From germline, CDR1 is SQVTM and CDR2 ANQGSEA.